The T cell receptor beta chain described here comes from a study of cytomegalovirus exposure and HLA in healthy donors. Study outcomes and limitations: In an earlier analysis, about 87% or about 30%: the productive usage of most TCR beta V segments. Among CMV-associated TCR beta chains, most appeared HLA-restricted in a later analysis. Among the sequence variants, a highly shared cluster was likely an artifact of sequencing. Later on, an analysis tied approximately 15,000 TCR beta sequences to HLA alleles at 0.05 false discovery rate.

It was with 60 Vbeta and 13 Jbeta primers that the PCR ran. Sequenced by immunoSEQ multiplex PCR; TCRdb stores in-frame clones only, minus some. The table has about 65,000 clones, about 72% seen once. This CDR3 comprises 13 residues. V lost 5 bases, J lost 4 bases, and 3 bases stayed unmatched. Germline V gives CDR1 SGHRS, CDR2 YFSETQ. For this clone: Its antigen is as yet unknown.

The TCR sequence derives from a girl between 5 and 17 years old in good health and CMV-seropositive. Sequencing was performed on PBMCs. The J gene is TRBJ2-7, the V gene TRBV5-1; 10 bases line up with TRBD2. The CDR3 DNA follows: TGCGCCAGCAGTTCTAGCGGGAGTTACGAGCAGTACTTC. Protein sequence: CASSSSGSYEQYF.